Following are 5 T cell receptor beta chains from one sample sequenced in a study of CD8 T cells in ankylosing spondylitis. Antigens of these TCRs are unknown. The study, taken as a whole, reports: Ankylosing spondylitis blood appeared to carry a characteristic TCR beta motif of several highly homologous variants.

From the 5' RACE reads, TCRdb called clonotypes with MiXCR, one entry per CDR3 protein. The sample includes roughly 700,000 distinct CDR3 sequences, around a fifth seen only once; the top ten take around a fifth. The sequencing sample was made of blood, either unsorted or a sorted T cell fraction (not recorded which). The receptors derive from a male donor with ankylosing spondylitis.

This chain connects TRBV24-1 to TRBJ2-1; D is possibly TRBD1 or TRBD2 (6 bases each). V shed 4 bases and J shed 0 bases, with 21 bases lying between them. The CDR3 totals 19 residues. The V gene's germline CDR1 is KGHDR and CDR2 SFDVKD. DNA for the CDR3: TGTGCCACCAGTGACGGCTTCGGGGTAGGGGGGAGCTCCTACAATGAGCAGTTCTTC. Translated: CATSDGFGVGGSSYNEQFF.

This clonotype was counted many times. This chain links TRBV11-2 with TRBJ2-7, with 12 positions matching TRBD2. V shed 5 bases and J 0 bases; nucleotides not matched to a gene: 17. The V gene's germline CDR1 is SGHAT and CDR2 FQNNGV. This CDR3 is built from 20 residues. In nucleotides, the CDR3 is TGTGCCAGCAGCCATTACCTTGTAGGGCTAGCGGGAGGGAGCTCCTACGAGCAGTACTTC. Translation gives CASSHYLVGLAGGSSYEQYF.

This clonotype was counted only a few times. The rearrangement uses TRBV6-2 or TRBV6-3 and TRBJ2-7, with a weak D call TRBD2 (6 bases). This CDR3 contains 14 residues. Deletions cut 7 bases from V and 3 bases from J, with 16 bases between. Per the germline V gene, CDR1 is MNHEY and CDR2 is SVGEGT. CDR3 DNA: TGTGCCAGCAAGAAGACGGGACTTAACTACGAGCAGTACTTC. Translated, it gives CASKKTGLNYEQYF.

The genes are TRBV9 and TRBJ1-1; possible D gene TRBD1, 6 bases. Deletions cut 3 bases from V and 5 bases from J, with 11 bases between. Germline-derived CDR1 and CDR2 are SGDLS and YYNGEE. This CDR3 spans 13 amino acids. In nucleotides, the CDR3 is TGTGCCAGCAGCGCCTCGGACAGAACTGAAGCTTTCTTT. Translating it yields CASSASDRTEAFF.

The J gene is TRBJ1-2, the V gene TRBV5-1; 8 positions agree with TRBD1. V shed 3 bases and J 6 bases; nucleotides not matched to a gene: 7. The CDR3 has 14 residues. The germline V gene has CDR1 SGHRS and CDR2 YFSETQ. The CDR3 DNA reads as TGCGCCAGCAGCTCGGGACAGGTTTTTGATGGCTACACCTTC. Residues: CASSSGQVFDGYTF. Supplemented by reference TRBV5-1 and TRBJ1-2, the full variable domain reads KAGVTQTPRYLIKTRGQQVTLSCSPISGHRSVSWYQQTPGQGLQFLFEYFSETQRNKGNFPGRFSGRQFSNSRSEMNVSTLELGDSALYLCASSSGQVFDGYTFGSGTRLTVV.